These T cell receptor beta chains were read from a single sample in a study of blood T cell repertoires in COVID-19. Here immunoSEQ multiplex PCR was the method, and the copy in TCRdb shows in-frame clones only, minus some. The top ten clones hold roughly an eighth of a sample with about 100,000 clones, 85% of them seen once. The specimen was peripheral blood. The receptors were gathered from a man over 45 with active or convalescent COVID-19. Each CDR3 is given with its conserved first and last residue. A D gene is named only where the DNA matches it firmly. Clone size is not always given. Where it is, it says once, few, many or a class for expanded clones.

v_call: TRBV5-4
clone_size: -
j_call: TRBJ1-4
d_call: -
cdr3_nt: TGTGCCAGCAGCTTGGATCTGGCAGGGTATGAAAAACTGTTTTTT
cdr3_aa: CASSLDLAGYEKLFF

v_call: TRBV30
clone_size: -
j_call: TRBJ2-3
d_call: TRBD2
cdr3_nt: TGTGCCTGGAGTGTAGGCGGGGGTGAACATACGCAGTATTTT
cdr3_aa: CAWSVGGGEHTQYF

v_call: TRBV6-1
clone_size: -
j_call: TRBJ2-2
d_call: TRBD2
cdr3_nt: TGTGCCAGCAGTGAATGGCTAGCGGGTAACACCGGGGAGCTGTTTTTT
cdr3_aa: CASSEWLAGNTGELFF

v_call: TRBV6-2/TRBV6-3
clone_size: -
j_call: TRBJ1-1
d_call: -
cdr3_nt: TGTGCCAGCAGTTACTCGCCCAGGAACACTGAAGCTTTCTTT
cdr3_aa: CASSYSPRNTEAFF

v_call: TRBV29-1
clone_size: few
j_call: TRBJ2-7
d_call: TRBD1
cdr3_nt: TGCAGCGCCCTAGACAGGGAGTCCTACGAGCAGTACTTC
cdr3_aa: CSALDRESYEQYF

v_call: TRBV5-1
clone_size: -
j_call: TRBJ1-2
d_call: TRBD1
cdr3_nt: TGCGCCAGCAGCTTGGAGAGGGGGCAGTATGGCTACACCTTC
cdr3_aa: CASSLERGQYGYTF

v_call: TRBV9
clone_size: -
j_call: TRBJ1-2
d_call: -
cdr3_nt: TGTGCCAGCAGCGTCGCGACTCAAGCTAACTATGGCTACACCTTC
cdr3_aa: CASSVATQANYGYTF

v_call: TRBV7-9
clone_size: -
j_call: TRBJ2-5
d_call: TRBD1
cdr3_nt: TGTGCCAGCAGCTTAGCCCGGGGACAGGGCTTGGAGACCCAGTACTTC
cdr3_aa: CASSLARGQGLETQYF

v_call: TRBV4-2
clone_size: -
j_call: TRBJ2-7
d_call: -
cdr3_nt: TGTGCCAGCAGCCAAGAGACTAGTTACGAGCAGTACTTC
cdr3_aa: CASSQETSYEQYF

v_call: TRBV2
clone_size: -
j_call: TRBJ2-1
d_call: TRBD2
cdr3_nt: TGTGCCACTGGTAGGGCTAGCGGGAGTTTCGATGAGCAGTTCTTC
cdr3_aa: CATGRASGSFDEQFF

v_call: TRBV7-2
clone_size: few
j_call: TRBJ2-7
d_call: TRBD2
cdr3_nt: TGTGCCAGCAGGTCGACTAGCGGGAGGAAGTACGAGCAGTACTTC
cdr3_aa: CASRSTSGRKYEQYF

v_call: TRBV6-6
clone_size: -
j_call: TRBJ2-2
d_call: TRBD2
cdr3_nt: TGTGCCAGCAGTCGATCCGGGACTAGCGGGAGTGGGAGCGGGGAGCTGTTTTTT
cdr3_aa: CASSRSGTSGSGSGELFF

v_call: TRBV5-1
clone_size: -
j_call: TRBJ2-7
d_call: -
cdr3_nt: TGCGCCAGCAGCGTGGGTCCTCCTGTCTCCTACGAGCAGTACTTC
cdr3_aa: CASSVGPPVSYEQYF